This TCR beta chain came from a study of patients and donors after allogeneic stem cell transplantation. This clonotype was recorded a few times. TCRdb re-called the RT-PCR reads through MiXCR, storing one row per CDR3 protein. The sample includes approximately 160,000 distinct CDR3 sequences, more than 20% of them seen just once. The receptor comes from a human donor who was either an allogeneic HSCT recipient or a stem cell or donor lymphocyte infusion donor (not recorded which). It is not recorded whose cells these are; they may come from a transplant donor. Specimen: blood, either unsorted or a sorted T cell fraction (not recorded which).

CDR3 DNA sequence: TGTGCCATCAGTGAGTCGAAAGGTGTCTCTGGAAACACCATATATTTT. It translates to CAISESKGVSGNTIYF. The chain combines TRBV10-3 with TRBJ1-3; D unresolved. CDR3 length equals 16 residues. Germline CDR1 is ENHRY and CDR2 is SYGVKD. The V and J ends lost 0 bases and 0 bases respectively, with 9 bases between them.